The 22 T cell receptor beta chains below all came from one sample that was sequenced in a study of cytomegalovirus exposure and HLA in healthy donors. Vbeta (60) and Jbeta (13) primers were used in the PCR. Sequencing was performed with immunoSEQ multiplex PCR; in TCRdb, only in-frame clones are kept and a portion is missing. The repertoire includes about 92,000 clones, about 85% of them detected once, and roughly 1.1% sits in the top ten. Sequencing was done on a sample of PBMCs. These TCRs come from a girl aged 2-10 years in good health and CMV-seropositive.

The chain couples TRBV6-6 to TRBJ2-2, with D tentatively TRBD1 (6 bases). The CDR3 loop spans 14 amino acids. V was shortened by 7 bases and J by 6 bases, with 15 bases between the two germline ends. The germline CDR1 and CDR2 sequences are MNHNY and SVGAGI (reference sequence). Here the CDR3 reads CASTPKGDAGELFF. In DNA form, the CDR3 reads TGTGCCAGCACCCCAAAGGGGGACGCCGGGGAGCTGTTTTTT.

This clone was seen only a few times. This chain joins TRBV10-3 and TRBJ2-7, with TRBD1 identical over 7 bases. V lost 5 bases and J lost 1; bases outside the gene matches: 2. The CDR3 is made up of 13 amino acids. Germline assignment: CDR1 ENHRY and CDR2 SYGVKD. This CDR3 reads CAISRQGSYEQYF. The CDR3 DNA is TGTGCCATCAGTAGACAGGGATCCTACGAGCAGTACTTC.

The V call is TRBV11-2, the J call TRBJ1-2; 7 nucleotides match TRBD1. V was clipped by 5 bases and J by 8 bases; unmatched bases: 8. Germline lookup yields CDR1 SGHAT and CDR2 FQNNGV. The CDR3 sequence is 13 residues long. Here the CDR3 DNA reads TGTGCCAGCAGCCTAACAGGGGCGGGAGGCTACACCTTC. Protein sequence: CASSLTGAGGYTF.

The rearrangement joins TRBV18 to TRBJ1-4; no clear D. The CDR3 covers 15 residues. V was trimmed by 3 bases and J by 1 base, leaving 9 bases between them. CDR1 is KGHSH and CDR2 is LQKENI in the germline V gene. DNA for the CDR3: TGTGCCAGCTCACCTACGGTGCAAACTAATGAAAAACTGTTTTTT. It encodes CASSPTVQTNEKLFF. Complete variable domain (other parts from reference TRBV18 and TRBJ1-4): NAGVMQNPRHLVRRRGQEARLRCSPMKGHSHVYWYRQLPEEGLKFMVYLQKENIIDESGMPKERFSAEFPKEGPSILRIQQVVRGDSAAYFCASSPTVQTNEKLFFGSGTQLSVL.

This chain connects TRBV19 to TRBJ1-5, with 10 bases aligning to TRBD1. From germline, CDR1 is LNHDA and CDR2 SQIVND (reference sequence). There are 15 residues in the CDR3. V gave up 4 bases and J gave up 4 bases; unmatched junction bases: 4. CDR3 protein: CASSNLGQGNQPQHF. CDR3 sequence (DNA): TGTGCCAGTAGTAACCTGGGACAGGGGAATCAGCCCCAGCATTTT. The whole variable domain, filled in from reference TRBV19 and TRBJ1-5, reads DGGITQSPKYLFRKEGQNVTLSCEQNLNHDAMYWYRQDPGQGLRLIYYSQIVNDFQKGDIAEGYSVSREKKESFPLTVTSAQKNPTAFYLCASSNLGQGNQPQHFGDGTRLSIL.

This clone was seen more than once but under ten times. J is TRBJ1-1 and V is TRBV2, with a weak D call TRBD1 (6 bases). Trimming took off 10 bases at V and 1 base at J, with 13 bases between the two ends. Germline V lookup: CDR1 SNHLY, CDR2 FYNNEI. The CDR3 sequence is 13 residues long. For the CDR3, the DNA is TGTGCCACCCACAGGGAGAAGAACACTGAAGCTTTCTTT. Translation gives CATHREKNTEAFF.

The CDR3 spells CASSFTGAPNTEAFF. For the CDR3, the DNA is TGCGCCAGCAGCTTCACAGGGGCCCCGAACACTGAAGCTTTCTTT. This rearrangement joins TRBV5-1 to TRBJ1-1, with TRBD1 matching 7 bases. The CDR3 spans 15 residues. Germline V gives CDR1 SGHRS, CDR2 YFSETQ. V lost 2 bases, J lost 1 base, and 5 bases stayed unmatched.

J is TRBJ2-1 and V is TRBV4-3; D perhaps matches TRBD1 (5 bases). The CDR3 contains 12 residues. The germline V gene has CDR1 LGHNA and CDR2 YSLEER. V was cut by 3 bases and J by 8 bases, with 8 bases left in between. CDR3 bases: TGCGCCAGCAGCCACCAGGGCTATGAGCAGTTCTTC. Protein sequence: CASSHQGYEQFF.

The CDR3 is CASRGGGAVSNQPQHF. The DNA for the CDR3 is TGTGCCAGCAGGGGAGGTGGGGCGGTGAGCAATCAGCCCCAGCATTTT. This chain uses TRBV7-3 with TRBJ1-5; the D gene is possibly TRBD1 (5 bases). V lost 6 bases to trimming and J lost 1 base, with 16 bases between them. This CDR3 is built from 16 residues. Germline V gives CDR1 SGHTA, CDR2 FQGTGA.

This chain connects TRBV2 to TRBJ1-2; unclear D gene. The V and J ends lost 4 bases and 4 bases respectively, with 19 bases between them. This CDR3 is 16 amino acids long. Germline V gene lookup returns CDR1 SNHLY and CDR2 FYNNEI. DNA for the CDR3: TGTGCCAGCAGTGCTCTCCCAGGAAAATCTGCCTATGGCTACACCTTC. Translated, it gives CASSALPGKSAYGYTF.

The chain has TRBV30 and TRBJ1-3, with D perhaps matching TRBD1 (5 bases). Trimming cost V 6 bases and J 0 bases, with 18 bases left between them. Per the germline V gene, CDR1 is GTSNPN and CDR2 is SVGIG (reference sequence). CDR3 size: 16 residues. The CDR3 DNA is TGTGCCTGTCAGCAGGGCCTTCCCCTCTCTGGAAACACCATATATTTT. This gives the protein CACQQGLPLSGNTIYF.

The chain is built from TRBV10-3 and TRBJ1-6; D is uncertain. V lost 3 bases, J lost 0 bases, and 6 bases lay in between. The CDR3 loop spans 15 amino acids. Germline V gene data show CDR1 as ENHRY and CDR2 as SYGVKD. The CDR3 sequence: CAISDGSSYNSPLHF. CDR3 coding DNA: TGTGCCATCAGTGATGGGAGCTCCTATAATTCACCCCTCCACTTT.

This sequence joins TRBV7-3 and TRBJ1-1; a weak D match, TRBD1 (5 bases). This CDR3 is built from 14 residues. The V end lost 1 base, the J end lost 5 bases, and 11 bases lay between the germline ends. The V gene's germline CDR1 is SGHTA and CDR2 FQGTGA. The CDR3 protein is CASSLSGTMTEAFF. CDR3 bases: TGTGCCAGCAGCTTAAGTGGGACTATGACTGAAGCTTTCTTT.

The chain links TRBV30 to TRBJ1-3; D is unclear. CDR1 is GTSNPN, CDR2 SVGIG, per germline (reference sequence). V gave up 3 bases and J gave up 8 bases, with 8 bases separating them. The CDR3 loop spans 11 amino acids. The CDR3 region is CAWRYIDTIYF. In DNA, the CDR3 is TGTGCCTGGAGGTATATTGACACCATATATTTT.

This chain connects TRBV28 to TRBJ1-1, with D possibly matching TRBD1 (5 bases). The CDR3 totals 14 residues. V lost 4 bases and J lost 0, with 9 bases in between. The germline V gene has CDR1 MDHEN and CDR2 SYDVKM. The CDR3 DNA is TGTGCCAGCAGTTCGTACAGGATGAACACTGAAGCTTTCTTT. This translates into CASSSYRMNTEAFF. The full variable domain, completed using reference TRBV28 and TRBJ1-1, is DVKVTQSSRYLVKRTGEKVFLECVQDMDHENMFWYRQDPGLGLRLIYFSYDVKMKEKGDIPEGYSVSREKKERFSLILESASTNQTSMYLCASSSYRMNTEAFFGQGTRLTVV.

This sequence joins TRBV4-2 and TRBJ1-6; no clear D. The V end lost 0 bases, the J end lost 5 bases, and 11 bases lay between the germline ends. Germline values: CDR1 LGHNA, CDR2 YNFKEQ. The CDR3 spans 16 residues. CDR3 sequence (DNA): TGTGCCAGCAGCCAAGATTCTACAGCAAATAATTCACCCCTCCACTTT. This translates into CASSQDSTANNSPLHF.

The rearrangement joins TRBV4-1 to TRBJ2-7, with D possibly being TRBD2 (6 bases). The CDR3 runs to 16 residues. CDR1 MGHRA and CDR2 YSYEKL come from the germline V gene. Trimming took 0 bases from V and 0 from J, leaving 12 bases between them. CDR3 protein: CASSQEASGYSYEQYF. For the CDR3, the DNA is TGCGCCAGCAGCCAAGAAGCGAGCGGGTACTCCTACGAGCAGTACTTC.

Points on this clone: One junction end does not reproduce the germline sequence, and a read error may be involved. CDR3 in DNA: TGTGCCTGTAGTGGCTACACCTTC. Translating it yields CACSGYTF. The genes are TRBV30 and TRBJ1-2; D is uncertain. The CDR3 consists of 8 residues. Germline CDR1 and CDR2: GTSNPN and SVGIG (reference sequence). Full variable domain (rest looked up from reference TRBV30 and TRBJ1-2): SQTIHQWPATLVQPVGSPLSLECTVEGTSNPNLYWYRQAAGRGLQLLFYSVGIGQISSEVPQNLSASRPQDRQFILSSKKLLLSDSGFYLCACSGYTFGSGTRLTVV.

The rearrangement uses TRBV4-2 and TRBJ2-1, with D possibly matching TRBD2 (7 bases). The CDR3 sequence is 17 residues long. The germline V and J ends were trimmed by 0 bases and 2 bases, with 14 bases remaining between them. CDR1 and CDR2 from the germline V gene are LGHNA and YNFKEQ. The CDR3 loop reads CASSQDVGGRAYNEQFF. The CDR3 DNA reads as TGTGCCAGCAGCCAAGATGTAGGGGGGAGGGCCTACAATGAGCAGTTCTTC.

The chain uses TRBV5-1 and TRBJ2-1; 7 bases line up with TRBD2. J was trimmed by 6 bases and V by 0 bases; bases with no gene match: 9. The CDR3 covers 16 residues. Germline V gives CDR1 SGHRS, CDR2 YFSETQ. The CDR3 DNA follows: TGCGCCAGCAGCTTGGCCTTTGCGGGAGTTGTCAATGAGCAGTTCTTC. It codes for CASSLAFAGVVNEQFF.

This rearrangement joins TRBV6-5 to TRBJ1-2; perhaps TRBD1 as D (5 bases). V lost 2 bases and J 4 bases, leaving 8 bases between the germline ends. The CDR3 spans 13 residues. CDR1 and CDR2 (germline): MNHEY, SVGAGI. CDR3 amino acids: CASSYAQGYGYTF. The CDR3 DNA follows: TGTGCCAGCAGTTACGCCCAGGGCTATGGCTACACCTTC.

This sequence joins TRBV7-9 and TRBJ1-4, with D perhaps matching TRBD1 (6 bases). The CDR3 runs to 14 residues. Germline CDR1 is SEHNR and CDR2 is FQNEAQ (reference sequence). V lost 6 bases and J lost 6, with 14 bases in between. CDR3: CASSSDRFYEKLFF. CDR3 coding DNA: TGTGCCAGCAGTTCAGACAGGTTCTATGAAAAACTGTTTTTT. Looking up the rest from reference TRBV7-9 and TRBJ1-4 gives the full variable domain: DTGVSQNPRHKITKRGQNVTFRCDPISEHNRLYWYRQTLGQGPEFLTYFQNEAQLEKSRLLSDRFSAERPKGSFSTLEIQRTEQGDSAMYLCASSSDRFYEKLFFGSGTQLSVL.